This T cell receptor beta chain was sequenced for a study of cytomegalovirus exposure and HLA in healthy donors. This CDR3 comprises 16 residues. V was trimmed by 4 bases and J by 0 bases, leaving 14 bases between them. The germline CDR1 and CDR2 sequences are LGHNA and YSLEER. The PCR ran on 60 Vbeta and 13 Jbeta primers. Method: immunoSEQ multiplex PCR; TCRdb's copy keeps in-frame clones and lacks some. Of roughly 140,000 clones listed, approximately 68% are singletons. Sequenced: PBMCs. The TCR was taken from a man aged 60 to 69 in good health and CMV-seronegative. V gene TRBV4-3 combines with J gene TRBJ2-3; D gene ambiguous. Here the CDR3 reads CASSPYRTTSTDTQYF. CDR3 sequence (DNA): TGCGCCAGCAGCCCCTACCGCACTACAAGCACAGATACGCAGTATTTT.